The rows below give T cell receptor beta chains drawn from one sample of a study of blood T cell repertoires in COVID-19. Repertoires were generated with immunoSEQ multiplex PCR, while TCRdb's copy carries only in-frame clones and drops some. The table includes about 250,000 clones, just under 85% detected once. The specimen was peripheral blood. Receptor source: an elderly man with acute or convalescent COVID-19. Both conserved end residues are part of each CDR3. The order of the fields is V gene, J gene, D gene, CDR3 length, clone size, CDR3 protein, CDR3 DNA. A D gene is named only where the DNA matches it firmly. Clone size is given for some rows only: seen once, a few or many times, or a class if the clone is expanded.

>TRBV6-5|TRBJ2-4|-|13|-
CASMAGSKNIQYF
TGTGCCAGCATGGCAGGGTCCAAAAACATTCAGTACTTC
>TRBV6-5|TRBJ1-1|TRBD1|16|few
CASSYLTGDMNTEAFF
TGTGCCAGCAGTTACTTGACAGGGGACATGAACACTGAAGCTTTCTTT
>TRBV27|TRBJ1-6|TRBD1|17|-
CASSLGQGGSYNSPLHF
TGTGCCAGCAGTTTGGGACAGGGGGGCTCCTATAATTCACCCCTCCACTTT
>TRBV5-4|TRBJ2-5|-|15|-
CASSLESRTEETQYF
TGTGCCAGCAGCTTGGAATCCCGGACAGAAGAGACCCAGTACTTC
>TRBV3-1/TRBV3-2|TRBJ1-5|TRBD1|13|-
CASSQDRVQPQHF
TGTGCCAGCAGTCAAGACAGGGTTCAGCCCCAGCATTTT
>TRBV4-1|TRBJ2-1|TRBD1|16|-
CASSQDKDRRNNEQFF
TGCGCCAGCAGCCAAGATAAGGACAGGAGAAACAATGAGCAGTTCTTC
>TRBV18|TRBJ1-1|-|16|-
CASSPAVLAINTEAFF
TGTGCCAGCTCACCAGCTGTTTTGGCCATAAACACTGAAGCTTTCTTT
>TRBV6-5|TRBJ1-6|-|12|few
CASGLLNSPLHF
TGTGCCAGCGGACTGCTTAATTCACCCCTCCACTTT
>TRBV7-8|TRBJ1-2|-|14|-
CASTSNAAVPGYTF
TGTGCCAGCACCTCCAATGCGGCGGTCCCCGGCTACACCTTC
>TRBV5-8|TRBJ2-5|TRBD2|15|-
CASSSEGLAGETQYF
TGTGCCAGCAGCTCGGAGGGACTAGCGGGAGAGACCCAGTACTTC
>TRBV28|TRBJ1-2|TRBD1|14|-
CASSGQGIGYGYTF
TGTGCCAGCAGTGGACAGGGAATAGGCTATGGCTACACCTTC
>TRBV19|TRBJ1-1|-|15|-
CASSLMTGLNTEAFF
TGTGCCAGTAGCTTAATGACAGGACTGAACACTGAAGCTTTCTTT
>TRBV10-3|TRBJ2-3|-|12|-
CAISALSDTQYF
TGTGCCATCAGTGCACTCTCAGATACGCAGTATTTT
>TRBV3-1/TRBV3-2|TRBJ1-4|-|15|-
CASSQVGEEGEKLFF
TGTGCCAGCAGCCAAGTCGGGGAGGAAGGGGAAAAACTGTTTTTT
>TRBV10-3|TRBJ2-7|-|15|few
CAISDFSGSSYEQYF
TGTGCCATCAGTGATTTTTCCGGGTCCTCCTACGAGCAGTACTTC
>TRBV20-1|TRBJ2-7|-|11|-
CSAAGQYEQYF
TGCAGTGCCGCGGGGCAGTACGAGCAGTACTTC
>TRBV5-1|TRBJ2-4|-|14|-
CASSLSQAKNIQYF
TGCGCCAGCAGCTTGTCTCAGGCCAAAAACATTCAGTACTTC
>TRBV24-1|TRBJ2-3|-|15|few
CATSDWPLSTDTQYF
TGTGCCACCAGTGACTGGCCCCTTAGCACAGATACGCAGTATTTT
>TRBV11-2|TRBJ2-7|-|14|-
CASSLGGGRNEQYF
TGTGCCAGCAGCCTAGGGGGGGGCAGGAACGAGCAGTACTTC
>TRBV5-4|TRBJ2-7|TRBD1|12|-
CASSSTGAEQYF
TGTGCCAGCAGCTCGACAGGGGCCGAGCAGTACTTC
>TRBV4-2|TRBJ2-7|-|14|-
CASSQGRQAYEQYF
TGTGCCAGCAGCCAAGGACGGCAGGCCTACGAGCAGTACTTC
>TRBV3-1/TRBV3-2|TRBJ2-7|TRBD2|17|-
CASSQATSGGHPYEQYF
TGTGCCAGCAGCCAAGCGACTAGCGGGGGGCACCCCTACGAGCAGTACTTC
>TRBV5-4|TRBJ1-5|-|13|-
CASSIDSDQPQHF
TGTGCCAGCAGCATCGACAGCGATCAGCCCCAGCATTTT
>TRBV19|TRBJ1-5|TRBD1|16|-
CASTPRTGNNNQPQHF
TGTGCCAGTACCCCCAGGACAGGGAATAACAATCAGCCCCAGCATTTT
>TRBV4-2|TRBJ1-2|-|13|-
CASSQDNNYGYTF
TGTGCCAGCAGCCAAGATAATAACTATGGCTACACCTTC
>TRBV5-1|TRBJ1-2|-|14|few
CASSSGAGNYGYTF
TGCGCCAGCAGCTCGGGAGCAGGGAACTATGGCTACACCTTC
>TRBV6-6|TRBJ2-5|-|15|-
CASSKGVGLQETQYF
TGTGCCAGCAGTAAGGGGGTGGGGCTTCAAGAGACCCAGTACTTC
>TRBV19|TRBJ2-6|TRBD1|18|-
CASSTTGGWRSGANVLTF
TGTGCCAGTAGTACGACAGGGGGCTGGAGGTCTGGGGCCAACGTCCTGACTTTC
>TRBV5-1|TRBJ1-1|TRBD1|16|-
CASSVTGGAQDTEAFF
TGCGCCAGCAGCGTGACAGGGGGCGCCCAGGACACTGAAGCTTTCTTT
>TRBV7-2|TRBJ2-1|-|13|-
CASSLREYNEQFF
TGTGCCAGCAGCTTGAGGGAGTACAATGAGCAGTTCTTC
>TRBV7-8|TRBJ2-7|-|15|-
CASSFMSGIPFEQYF
TGTGCCAGCAGCTTTATGTCGGGGATCCCTTTCGAGCAGTACTTC
>TRBV19|TRBJ1-2|TRBD1|17|-
CASSHLAGQGRRRGYTF
TGTGCCAGTAGCCACCTGGCCGGACAGGGGAGACGGCGGGGCTACACCTTC
>TRBV2|TRBJ2-2|TRBD2|17|-
CASSEGRLAGGSGELFF
TGTGCCAGCAGTGAGGGTCGGCTAGCGGGAGGTAGCGGGGAGCTGTTTTTT
>TRBV5-1|TRBJ2-3|TRBD1|16|-
CASSLAATGGKDTQYF
TGCGCCAGCAGCTTGGCGGCGACAGGGGGCAAAGATACGCAGTATTTT
>TRBV7-8|TRBJ2-7|TRBD2|18|-
CASSPRESGVSGRRKQYF
TGTGCCAGCAGTCCGAGGGAATCTGGGGTTAGCGGGAGGAGGAAGCAGTACTTC
>TRBV5-1|TRBJ2-7|-|12|once
CASSFDTYEQYF
TGCGCCAGCAGCTTTGACACCTACGAGCAGTACTTC
>TRBV30|TRBJ2-2|TRBD2|12|-
CAGPGGNGELFF
TGTGCCGGACCGGGGGGAAACGGGGAGCTGTTTTTT
>TRBV24-1|TRBJ1-2|-|13|-
CATRAGANYGYTF
TGTGCCACCAGGGCGGGAGCTAACTATGGCTACACCTTC
>TRBV18|TRBJ2-1|TRBD2|15|-
CASSPSGTSYREQFF
TGTGCCAGCTCACCTTCCGGGACTAGCTATCGGGAGCAGTTCTTC
>TRBV7-8|TRBJ1-1|-|14|-
CASSFGGANTEAFF
TGTGCCAGCAGCTTTGGGGGCGCGAACACTGAAGCTTTCTTT
>TRBV5-4|TRBJ1-2|-|13|-
CASSFHRADGYTF
TGTGCCAGCAGCTTCCACAGGGCGGACGGCTACACCTTC
>TRBV5-4|TRBJ2-7|TRBD1|15|-
CASSLPGQGWDEQYF
TGTGCCAGCAGCTTACCGGGACAGGGGTGGGACGAGCAGTACTTC
>TRBV5-5|TRBJ2-7|-|14|-
CASSSYDTAYEQYF
TGTGCCAGCAGCTCCTACGACACAGCCTACGAGCAGTACTTC
>TRBV3-1/TRBV3-2|TRBJ2-1|-|13|-
CASSQDIASEQFF
TGTGCCAGCAGCCAAGATATCGCGAGTGAGCAGTTCTTC
>TRBV2|TRBJ2-1|-|14|-
CASSAGQTWREQFF
TGTGCCAGCAGTGCGGGACAAACCTGGAGAGAGCAGTTCTTC
>TRBV6-5|TRBJ2-7|-|14|-
CASSYFGENYEQYF
TGTGCCAGCAGTTACTTCGGGGAGAACTACGAGCAGTACTTC
>TRBV3-1/TRBV3-2|TRBJ2-7|-|14|-
CASSQSLAVYEQYF
TGTGCCAGCAGCCAATCCTTGGCCGTCTACGAGCAGTACTTC